The following is a T cell receptor (beta chain) sequence with its context. The sample comes from a study of blood T cell repertoires in COVID-19. CDR1 is KGHSH and CDR2 is LQKENI in the germline V gene. This CDR3 is built from 15 residues. The ends were cut back, 6 bases at V and 0 bases at J, with 13 bases in the middle. The protocol was immunoSEQ multiplex PCR, while the TCRdb copy is restricted to in-frame clones and leaves out a portion. Of some 44,000 clones in the sample, approximately 92% were seen once. Sequencing was performed on peripheral blood. This sequence was found in a human donor in a cohort sampled during active COVID-19. V is TRBV18 and J is TRBJ2-3; the D gene is possibly TRBD2 (6 bases). The CDR3 nucleotides are TGTGCCAGCTCCACCCCCGGGGGTAGCACAGATACGCAGTATTTT. Residues: CASSTPGGSTDTQYF.